This TCR beta chain originates from a study of graft-versus-host responses after intestinal transplantation (dated by TCRdb to the early 2020s). Turning to the overall study: The transplants that recipients received were multivisceral, liver-intestinal, or isolated intestinal. Every recipient was given anti-thymocyte globulin induction, then maintenance tacrolimus and steroids for about 3 years. Graft-versus-host and host-versus-graft alloreactive T cell clones were tracked in the graft, circulation and bone marrow after intestinal transplantation using bulk TCR-beta CDR3 sequencing. Alloreactive clones were identified by sequencing pre-transplant mixed lymphocyte reaction products and comparing these products with unstimulated pre-transplant donor and recipient T cells. A cohort of more than 20 intestinal transplant recipients, including one retransplant, was enrolled, and 3 patients lacking pretransplant specimens were excluded. Donor T cell macrochimerism was defined as a peak of at least 4% donor T cells among recipient peripheral blood mononuclear cells. Rather than going through the commercial service, samples from a few later patients were sequenced in-house on an Illumina MiSeq and processed with MiXCR. Results and caveats for the whole study, not just this receptor: Early after transplant, declines in HvG clones were associated with peak levels of circulating GvH clones. GvH clones were found in recipient bone marrow, and some of the GvH clones appeared earlier in ileal mucosa or blood, which is consistent with an intestinal mucosal origin. The conclusions were limited by the relatively low number and heterogeneity of the intestinal transplant patients. Patients with donor T cell macrochimerism had high GvH to HvG T cell clonal ratios in their allografts.

The sample's time point, from its label and the paper: cells obtained before transplantation from donor or recipient. CD3+CD4+ and CD3+CD8+ populations were FACS-sorted from unstimulated pre-transplant donor and recipient cells taken from spleen or lymph nodes. The germline V gene (reference sequence) supplies CDR1 MNHEY and CDR2 SMNVEV. A distance of 17 bases separates the germline ends of V and J, which lose 8 bases and 2 bases respectively. The CDR3 sequence holds 15 residues, the cysteine and phenylalanine included. The CDR3 DNA has 45 bases and is translated from base 1. Turning to this clone: The antigen it binds to is not known. No base-level quality is on record; no much larger clone is a single base apart.

Library prep was done by the immunoSEQ multiplex PCR assay. For most patients, genomic DNA was isolated using the Qiagen DNeasy Blood and Tissue Kit and was shipped frozen to Adaptive Biotechnologies for TCR sequencing. High-throughput TCR-beta CDR3 sequencing of genomic DNA from most patients was performed by Adaptive Biotechnologies. The published analysis was carried out like this. Adaptive's ImmunoSEQ software was the source of the TCR sequencing data for 15 to 20 patients, while a few other patients were processed with MiXCR and VDJtools. CD4 versus CD8 sorting errors were corrected by removing sequences found in both subsets at a frequency ratio below 5:1. CDR3 nucleotide sequences shared between donor and recipient were removed because their origin could not be assigned. Alloreactive clones required at least 2-fold expansion over unstimulated cells and minimum CFSE-low frequency of 0.002% (template counts) or 0.001% (read counts). Mappable clones were those detected in sequenced pre-transplant spleen, lymph node, or MLR CFSE-low populations of the donor or recipient. Cumulative frequency of alloreactive clones was calculated as a percentage of all sequences weighted by copy number. TCRdb obtained this table from immuneACCESS and retained in-frame rearrangements with V and J assigned. These tables miss some clones; where compared with another copy, unresolved V genes account for less than half of the shortfall, and the remainder is unexplained. V, J and clone size are those of that table, while D and trimming were read from the DNA. In all, the sample holds tens of thousands of clones, and around 90% of those were seen once. The ten largest clones take up 0.5% of the sample.

The chain employs TRBV27 and TRBJ2-3; tentative D gene TRBD2, with 5 bases matching. The clonotype originates from a human donor who received an intestinal transplant. The specimen comprised unstimulated CD8+ T cells sorted from spleen or lymph node cells, sampled before intestinal transplant. At the DNA level, the sequence is TGTGCCAGCGGCCTAAGAGGGATCTACACAGATACGCAGTATTTT. Translated, this is CASGLRGIYTDTQYF.